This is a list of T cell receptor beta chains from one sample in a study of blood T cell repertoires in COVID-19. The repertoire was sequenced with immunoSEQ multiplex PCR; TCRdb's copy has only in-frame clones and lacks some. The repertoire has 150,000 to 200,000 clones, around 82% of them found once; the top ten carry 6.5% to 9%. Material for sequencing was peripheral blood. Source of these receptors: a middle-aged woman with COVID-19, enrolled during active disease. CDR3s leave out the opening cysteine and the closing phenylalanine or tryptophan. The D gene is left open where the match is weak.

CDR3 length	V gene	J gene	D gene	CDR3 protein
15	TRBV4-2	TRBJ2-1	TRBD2	ASSQEGLAATYNEQF
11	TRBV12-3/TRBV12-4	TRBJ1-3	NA	ASSLGGRTTIY
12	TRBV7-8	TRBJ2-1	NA	ASRPPGGYNEQF
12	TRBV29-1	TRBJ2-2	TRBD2	SVLAGVDTGELF
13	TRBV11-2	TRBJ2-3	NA	ASSQDRLSTDTQY
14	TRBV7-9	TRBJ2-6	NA	ASSSGTGAGANVLT
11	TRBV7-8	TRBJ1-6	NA	ASSLQANSPLH
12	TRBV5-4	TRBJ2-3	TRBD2	ASGRDYSTDTQY
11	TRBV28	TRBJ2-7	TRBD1	ASQGASSYEQY
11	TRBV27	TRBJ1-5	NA	ASSSGGHQPQH
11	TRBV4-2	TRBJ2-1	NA	ASSQEWANEQF
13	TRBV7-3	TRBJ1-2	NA	ASSLGPGDAYGYT
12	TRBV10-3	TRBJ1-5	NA	AISDRSPNQPQH
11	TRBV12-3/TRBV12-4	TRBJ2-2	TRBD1	ASSRTGFRELF
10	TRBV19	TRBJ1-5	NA	ASSGLGQPQH
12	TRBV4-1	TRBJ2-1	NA	ASTQGGVLNEQF
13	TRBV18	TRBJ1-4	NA	ASSPQTGINEKLF
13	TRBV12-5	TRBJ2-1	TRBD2	ASGLLADSYNEQF
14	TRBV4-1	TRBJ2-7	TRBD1	ASSQGDRGHFYEQY
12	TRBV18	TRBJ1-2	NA	ASSPPEVGYGYT
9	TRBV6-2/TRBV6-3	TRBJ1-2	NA	ASSYLYGYT
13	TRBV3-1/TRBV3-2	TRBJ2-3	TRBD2	ASSQVGAGTDTQY
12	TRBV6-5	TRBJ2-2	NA	ASMRDSGTGELF
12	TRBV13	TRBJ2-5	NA	ASSLRGGEETQY
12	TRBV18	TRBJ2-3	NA	ASSPNAGHNTQY
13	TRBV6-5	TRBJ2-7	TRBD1	ASSYSGQGSYEQY
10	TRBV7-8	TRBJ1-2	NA	ASSLQRYGYT
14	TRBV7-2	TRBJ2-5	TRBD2	ASSQGTSGGQSTQY
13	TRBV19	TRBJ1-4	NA	ASSIARGLNEKLF
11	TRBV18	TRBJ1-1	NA	ASSPLMNTEAF
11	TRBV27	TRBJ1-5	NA	ASSFKSNQPQH
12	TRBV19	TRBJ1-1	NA	ASSITSRGPEAF
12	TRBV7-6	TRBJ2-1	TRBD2	ASSGGGRVGEQF
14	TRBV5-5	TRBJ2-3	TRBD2	ASSFRLAGVGDTQY
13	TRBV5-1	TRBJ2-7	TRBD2	ASKGTSGKTYEQY
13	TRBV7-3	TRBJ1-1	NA	ASSPSLGQYTEAF
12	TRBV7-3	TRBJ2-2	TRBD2	ASSSAGEAGELF
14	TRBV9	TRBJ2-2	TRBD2	ASSEGPGTSIGELF
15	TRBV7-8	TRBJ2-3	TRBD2	ASSFGGLAGGRDTQY